These 8 T cell receptor beta chains were sequenced from one sample in a study of tumor-infiltrating lymphocytes in localized non-small cell lung cancer (dated by TCRdb to the early 2020s). The library was prepared using the immunoSEQ multiplex PCR assay. Drawn from immuneACCESS, this table holds only the in-frame rearrangements with V and J called that TCRdb kept. Clones are partly lost; checked studies trace under half to an unresolved V gene and leave the rest unexplained. In this sample the table shows about 13,000 clones, about 71% of which occur a single time. Of the sample, almost 9.5% falls within the top ten clones. The sequenced sample consisted of lung tumor tissue. The receptors derive from a human donor with non-small cell lung cancer.

This clone has a handful of counts. This chain links TRBV29-1 with TRBJ2-1; D call uncertain. The V and J ends lost 6 bases and 8 bases respectively, with 8 bases between them. CDR1 and CDR2 from the germline V gene are SQVTM and ANQGSEA. The CDR3 has 10 amino acids. The CDR3 sequence is CSVKFDEQFF. CDR3 nucleotide sequence: TGCAGCGTCAAGTTCGATGAGCAGTTCTTC.

CDR3 amino acids: CASSPDPNEQFF. The CDR3 DNA sequence: TGTGCCAGCAGTCCCGACCCAAATGAGCAGTTCTTC. The V and J genes are TRBV6-1 and TRBJ2-1; D remains unclear. Germline CDR1 is MNHNS and CDR2 is SASEGT. The V end lost 5 bases, the J end lost 7 bases, and 9 bases lay between the germline ends. CDR3 size: 12 residues.

This rearrangement joins TRBV4-1 to TRBJ2-7, with a possible D match to TRBD1 (5 bases). Trimming removed 3 bases at V and 3 bases at J, with 9 bases between. The CDR3 contains 13 residues. Germline-derived CDR1 and CDR2 are MGHRA and YSYEKL. The CDR3 region is CASSHPGNYEQYF. The CDR3 DNA sequence: TGCGCCAGCAGCCACCCAGGGAACTACGAGCAGTACTTC.

The chain carries TRBV12-5 and TRBJ1-5; D is possibly TRBD1 (6 bases). V was cut by 5 bases and J by 2 bases, with 10 bases left in between. Per the germline V gene, CDR1 is LGHNT and CDR2 is FRNRAP. This CDR3 comprises 14 residues. The CDR3 DNA is TGTGCTAGTGGTCAGGAGGGGGGCAATCAGCCCCAGCATTTT. It codes for CASGQEGGNQPQHF.

The V gene is TRBV11-2, the J gene TRBJ2-1; 9 bases fit TRBD2. The length of the CDR3 is 15 residues. Germline loops: CDR1 SGHAT, CDR2 FQNNGV. The V segment lost 4 bases and the J segment 7 bases; nucleotides outside the gene matches: 8. The CDR3 spells CASSSHGSGGNEQFF. CDR3 DNA: TGTGCCAGCAGCTCCCATGGTAGCGGGGGAAATGAGCAGTTCTTC.

The chain joins TRBV6-6 to TRBJ2-3; no firm D call. The CDR3 contains 14 residues. The germline V gene encodes CDR1 MNHNY and CDR2 SVGAGI (reference sequence). Trimming pared 5 bases from V and 8 bases from J, leaving 17 bases between. The chain's CDR3 is CASSPRSTASTQYF. CDR3 nucleotides: TGTGCCAGCAGTCCTAGGAGCACGGCCAGTACGCAGTATTTT.

This chain joins TRBV7-9 and TRBJ2-1; 12 bases align to TRBD2. The CDR3 consists of 18 residues. J lost 0 bases, V lost 5 bases, and 8 bases had no gene match. CDR1 SEHNR and CDR2 FQNEAQ come from the germline V gene (reference sequence). The CDR3 region has the DNA TGTGCCAGCAGCCAGACTAGCGGGAGTCTGGGCTCCTACAATGAGCAGTTCTTC. This sequence encodes CASSQTSGSLGSYNEQFF.

The V call is TRBV6-5, the J call TRBJ1-2; D gene uncertain. CDR3 length: 15 amino acids. V was cut by 6 bases and J by 0 bases, with 14 bases left in between. Germline values: CDR1 MNHEY, CDR2 SVGAGI. Here the CDR3 DNA reads TGTGCCAGCAGCCACGGGCGGAGAACTAACTATGGCTACACCTTC. Its translation: CASSHGRRTNYGYTF.